A single sample gave rise to the 24 T cell receptor beta chains below, sequenced in a study of T cells after yellow fever vaccination. TCRdb ran MiXCR on the 5' RACE reads and lists one entry per CDR3 protein. The sample carries fewer than 400,000 distinct CDR3 sequences, 6% to 8% recorded once. Specimen: PBMCs, collected 5 days after the yellow fever booster vaccination. Every receptor here comes from a young man who received the YFV17D yellow fever vaccine.

This clonotype was seen repeatedly, ten times or more. This chain uses TRBV5-1 with TRBJ2-2; TRBD1 aligns across 12 bases. V trimming: 7 bases; J trimming: 7 bases; junction bases outside the gene matches: 8. CDR1 and CDR2 (germline): SGHRS, YFSETQ. The CDR3 consists of 15 residues. The CDR3 DNA sequence: TGCGCCAGCCAGACGGGACAGGGGGCAATCGGGGAGCTGTTTTTT. This encodes CASQTGQGAIGELFF.

This rearrangement joins TRBV28 to TRBJ2-7, with a tentative D call TRBD1 (6 bases). V gave up 3 bases and J gave up 1 base, with 10 bases separating them. The CDR3 covers 14 residues. The germline gives CDR1 MDHEN, CDR2 SYDVKM. CDR3 sequence (DNA): TGTGCCAGCAGTTTTACAGGGTGGTCCTACGAGCAGTACTTC. Translation: CASSFTGWSYEQYF.

The table lists this clonotype with many counts. CDR3: CATSRDLGLAAKETQYF. In nucleotides, the CDR3 is TGTGCCACCAGCAGAGATCTGGGACTAGCGGCTAAAGAGACCCAGTACTTC. This chain joins TRBV15 and TRBJ2-5, with TRBD2 matching over 11 bases. The CDR3 is 17 residues long. Germline CDR1 LNHNV, CDR2 YYDKDF (reference sequence). V was clipped by 0 bases and J by 3 bases; unmatched bases: 6.

This clonotype was counted between two and nine times. The V gene is TRBV19, the J gene TRBJ2-1; TRBD1 aligns across 12 bases. Looked up from germline, CDR1 is LNHDA and CDR2 is SQIVND (reference sequence). Trimming removed 5 bases from V and 9 bases from J; junction bases left unmatched: 5. The CDR3 extends over 14 amino acids. CDR3 sequence (DNA): TGTGCCAGTAGTGGGACAGGGGGCTACGGTGAGCAGTTCTTC. Amino acid sequence: CASSGTGGYGEQFF. The full variable domain, rest sourced from reference TRBV19 and TRBJ2-1, is DGGITQSPKYLFRKEGQNVTLSCEQNLNHDAMYWYRQDPGQGLRLIYYSQIVNDFQKGDIAEGYSVSREKKESFPLTVTSAQKNPTAFYLCASSGTGGYGEQFFGPGTRLTVL.

The chain carries TRBV19 and TRBJ1-1, with 8 bases identical to TRBD1. Trimming removed 6 bases from V and 3 bases from J; junction bases left unmatched: 6. The CDR3 has 14 amino acids. Germline V gives CDR1 LNHDA, CDR2 SQIVND (reference sequence). CDR3 nucleotides: TGTGCCAGTAGATTGACAGGGGTCGACACTGAAGCTTTCTTT. The encoded protein is CASRLTGVDTEAFF.

The chain links TRBV5-1 to TRBJ1-1; D is ambiguous. Germline V gives CDR1 SGHRS, CDR2 YFSETQ. Trimming left V 0 bases short and J 0 bases short, with 9 bases between. The CDR3 is 15 residues long. In DNA, the CDR3 is TGCGCCAGCAGCTTGGCTAGGACCATGAACACTGAAGCTTTCTTT. This encodes CASSLARTMNTEAFF.

The CDR3 sequence is CASGRLASTDTQYF. The CDR3 DNA reads TGTGCCAGCGGTCGGTTGGCTAGCACAGATACGCAGTATTTT. The chain recombines TRBV9 with TRBJ2-3; D is ambiguous. The CDR3 is 14 amino acids. Germline CDR1 SGDLS, CDR2 YYNGEE. V was pared by 7 bases and J by 0 bases, with 12 bases between.

J is TRBJ2-1 and V is TRBV19, with a weak D call TRBD2 (6 bases). CDR1 is LNHDA and CDR2 is SQIVND in the germline V gene (reference sequence). The V end lost 6 bases, the J end lost 8 bases, and 23 bases lay between the germline ends. The CDR3 is 16 amino acids. The CDR3 region is CASSWERSGSHDEQFF. The CDR3 DNA reads as TGTGCCAGTAGCTGGGAACGGAGCGGGTCCCACGATGAGCAGTTCTTC.

Comment on this clonotype: This may come from a read error, since a much larger clone is one base off. V gene TRBV5-1 combines with J gene TRBJ2-1; 7 nucleotides align to TRBD2. V lost 4 bases, J lost 7 bases, and 17 bases stayed unmatched. Germline V gene sequence: CDR1 SGHRS, CDR2 YFSETQ. The CDR3 is 17 amino acids. This CDR3 reads CASSVWGGPPRGNEQFF. Written as DNA, the CDR3 is TGCGCCAGCAGCGTATGGGGAGGGCCCCCTCGGGGGAATGAGCAGTTCTTC.

This clonotype was recorded many times. The chain is built from TRBV6-5 and TRBJ2-7, with 7 bases identical to TRBD2. The CDR3 has 15 amino acids. J lost 6 bases, V lost 7 bases, and 15 bases had no gene match. Looked up from germline, CDR1 is MNHEY and CDR2 is SVGAGI. The CDR3 reads CASMGSGLGDGEQYF. The CDR3 DNA reads TGTGCCAGCATGGGTAGCGGGCTAGGAGACGGCGAGCAGTACTTC.

This clonotype has ten or more counts. The chain links TRBV5-1 to TRBJ2-3; D remains ambiguous. Per the germline V gene, CDR1 is SGHRS and CDR2 is YFSETQ. V shed 4 bases and J shed 2 bases, with 11 bases lying between them. This CDR3 has 14 residues. In DNA, the CDR3 is TGCGCCAGCAGCGTCGACTCGACCACAGATACGCAGTATTTT. Translated: CASSVDSTTDTQYF.

This clonotype turned up a few times. The CDR3 nucleotides read TGTGCCAGCAGCTTACGGCTAGCCGGTTACAAGAATGAGCAGTTCTTC. Amino acids: CASSLRLAGYKNEQFF. The chain is built from TRBV11-1 and TRBJ2-1; tentative D call: TRBD2 (5 bases). Trimming shortened V by 2 bases and J by 7 bases, and 18 bases separated the two germline ends. Per germline, CDR1 SGHAT and CDR2 FQDESV (reference sequence). This CDR3 contains 16 residues.

This chain connects TRBV7-7 to TRBJ2-3; TRBD2 aligns across 11 bases. This CDR3 contains 16 residues. The J segment lost 3 bases and the V segment lost 5 bases, leaving 7 bases of the junction unmatched. CDR1 is SSHAT, CDR2 FNYEAQ, per germline (reference sequence). CDR3 sequence (DNA): TGTGCCAGCAGCCCTGAGGGACTAGCGGCTACAGATACGCAGTATTTT. Its protein is CASSPEGLAATDTQYF.

This clonotype has more than one count but fewer than ten. CDR3 coding DNA: TGTGCCAGTACCAGGACTAGCGGTTTTCAAGAGACCCAGTACTTC. Its translation is CASTRTSGFQETQYF. V usage is TRBV19 and J usage is TRBJ2-5, with 10 bases identical to TRBD2. CDR3 length equals 15 residues. J was trimmed by 2 bases and V by 7 bases; bases with no gene match: 7. Germline lookup yields CDR1 LNHDA and CDR2 SQIVND (reference sequence).

There are many counts of this clonotype. The chain has TRBV7-8 and TRBJ2-1; 8 nucleotides agree with TRBD2. J was trimmed by 10 bases and V by 5 bases; bases with no gene match: 13. From germline, CDR1 is SGHVS and CDR2 FQNEAQ. CDR3 length equals 15 residues. CDR3 sequence: CASSPSGSRGREQFF. CDR3 sequence (DNA): TGTGCCAGCAGCCCGAGCGGGAGCCGGGGGAGGGAGCAGTTCTTC.

A word on this clonotype: A much bigger clone sits one base away, suggesting this may be a read error. The chain joins TRBV7-8 to TRBJ2-3; D gene uncertain. The CDR3 loop spans 16 amino acids. The V and J ends lost 2 bases and 2 bases respectively, with 14 bases between them. CDR1 and CDR2 (germline): SGHVS, FQNEAQ. CDR3 protein: CASSLSLAVTTDTQYF. As DNA, the CDR3 is TGTGCCAGCAGCTTATCGTTGGCAGTGACCACAGATACGCAGTATTTT. Supplemented by reference TRBV7-8 and TRBJ2-3, the full variable domain reads GAGVSQSPRYKVAKRGQDVALRCDPISGHVSLFWYQQALGQGPEFLTYFQNEAQLDKSGLPSDRFFAERPEGSVSTLKIQRTQQEDSAVYLCASSLSLAVTTDTQYFGPGTRLTVL.

This chain links TRBV29-1 with TRBJ2-5; TRBD2 is a possible D gene (5 bases). This CDR3 spans 13 amino acids. Trimming removed 6 bases from V and 1 base from J, with 12 bases in between. From germline, CDR1 is SQVTM and CDR2 ANQGSEA. The CDR3 spells CSVTDGLQETQYF. The CDR3 DNA is TGCAGCGTCACGGACGGACTCCAAGAGACCCAGTACTTC. Complete variable domain (other parts from reference TRBV29-1 and TRBJ2-5): SAVISQKPSRDICQRGTSLTIQCQVDSQVTMMFWYRQQPGQSLTLIATANQGSEATYESGFVIDKFPISRPNLTFSTLTVSNMSPEDSSIYLCSVTDGLQETQYFGPGTRLLVL.

This clonotype was counted a few times. The chain combines TRBV20-1 with TRBJ2-2, with D possibly TRBD2 on 5 matching bases. Germline CDR1 and CDR2: DFQATT and SNEGSKA (reference sequence). The length of the CDR3 is 15 residues. The V end was cut by 0 bases, the J end by 2 bases, with 10 bases between. This chain's CDR3 is CSAREPSRNTGELFF. The CDR3 coding sequence is TGCAGTGCTAGAGAGCCTAGCCGAAACACCGGGGAGCTGTTTTTT.

This clonotype was counted many times. The chain couples TRBV6-5 to TRBJ1-1; no clear D gene. The V gene's germline CDR1 is MNHEY and CDR2 SVGAGI. This CDR3 has 11 residues. Between the trimmed V and J ends, which lost 6 bases and 0 bases, there was a span of 2 bases. The CDR3 loop is CASRMNTEAFF. For the CDR3, the DNA is TGTGCCAGCAGGATGAACACTGAAGCTTTCTTT.

This clonotype appeared many times. The chain uses TRBV7-9 and TRBJ2-7, with 7 bases identical to TRBD2. The CDR3 sequence is 16 residues long. J was trimmed by 0 bases and V by 1 base; bases with no gene match: 6. The V gene's germline CDR1 is SEHNR and CDR2 FQNEAQ (reference sequence). In DNA, the CDR3 is TGTGCCAGCAGCTTAGTAAGGGCTAGCGGCTCCTACGAGCAGTACTTC. This translates into CASSLVRASGSYEQYF.

The chain recombines TRBV5-4 with TRBJ1-2; D uncertain. CDR3 length: 13 amino acids. Germline CDR1 SGHNT, CDR2 YYREEE (reference sequence). For the CDR3, the DNA is TGTGCAGCCGCCGGCATCGACGGCTATGGCTACACCTTC. This gives the protein CAAAGIDGYGYTF.

The J gene is TRBJ1-1, the V gene TRBV11-2; a possible D gene is TRBD1 (5 bases). This CDR3 is built from 16 residues. The V end lost 2 bases, the J end lost 1 base, and 14 bases lay between the germline ends. The germline V gene has CDR1 SGHAT and CDR2 FQNNGV. The CDR3 spells CASSLSARGRNTEAFF. The CDR3 DNA reads as TGTGCCAGCAGCTTATCCGCGAGGGGACGGAACACTGAAGCTTTCTTT.

This clonotype was observed a few times. This chain uses TRBV29-1 with TRBJ1-6, with D unresolved. Germline V CDR1 and CDR2: SQVTM, ANQGSEA. V gave up 2 bases and J gave up 10 bases, with 15 bases separating them. This CDR3 region has 14 residues. The CDR3: CSVESRIRCSPLHF. CDR3 coding DNA: TGCAGCGTTGAAAGCAGGATCCGTTGCTCACCCCTCCACTTT.

This clonotype was counted a few times. The V gene is TRBV12-3 or TRBV12-4, the J gene TRBJ2-1; TRBD2 matches at 11 bases. CDR3 length: 14 amino acids. V trimming: 9 bases; J trimming: 10 bases; junction bases outside the gene matches: 11. CDR3 residues: CASKGLAGGPEQFF. DNA of the CDR3: TGTGCCAGTAAGGGGCTAGCGGGAGGTCCCGAGCAGTTCTTC.